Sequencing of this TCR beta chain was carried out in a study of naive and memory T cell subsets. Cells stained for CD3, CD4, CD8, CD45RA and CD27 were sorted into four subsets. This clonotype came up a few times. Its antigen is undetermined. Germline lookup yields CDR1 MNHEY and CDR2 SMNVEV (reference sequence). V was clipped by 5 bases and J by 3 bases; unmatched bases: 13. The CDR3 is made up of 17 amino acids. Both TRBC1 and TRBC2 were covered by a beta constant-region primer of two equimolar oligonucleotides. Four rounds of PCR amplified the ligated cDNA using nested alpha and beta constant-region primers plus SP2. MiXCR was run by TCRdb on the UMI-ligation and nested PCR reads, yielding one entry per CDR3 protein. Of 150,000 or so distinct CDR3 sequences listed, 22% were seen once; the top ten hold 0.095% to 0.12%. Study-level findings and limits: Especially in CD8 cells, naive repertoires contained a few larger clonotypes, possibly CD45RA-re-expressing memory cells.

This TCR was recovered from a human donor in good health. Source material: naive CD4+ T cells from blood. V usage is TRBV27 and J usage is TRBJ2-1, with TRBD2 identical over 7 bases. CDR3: CASSPGVGRENYNEQFF. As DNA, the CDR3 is TGTGCCAGCAGTCCCGGCGTGGGGCGGGAGAACTACAATGAGCAGTTCTTC.